The 30 T cell receptor beta chains below all came from one sample that was sequenced in a study of Ad26.COV2.S vaccination and SARS-CoV-2 variants. Treatment specified: roughly 20 received Ad26.COV2.S at low or high dose, single or two shots; 5 received placebo; per-sample allocation not given. Day 63 after the first vaccine or placebo injection was the time point for sampling. Produced via immunoSEQ multiplex PCR; TCRdb's table is partial and in-frame only. The sample lists under 300,000 clones, around 85% occurring once. The specimen was peripheral blood, collected in a trial of Ad26.COV2.S vaccine versus placebo. The receptors here all came from a person aged 18-60 years who received the Ad26.COV2.S COVID-19 vaccine or a placebo.

V and J are TRBV5-8 and TRBJ2-1; D tentatively reads TRBD1 or TRBD2 (6 bases each). The CDR3 runs 17 residues. Looked up from germline, CDR1 is SGHTS and CDR2 is YDEGEE. Trimming left V 4 bases short and J 0 bases short, with 17 bases between. CDR3 in amino acids: CASSAWGAVDSYNEQFF. DNA for the CDR3: TGTGCCAGCAGCGCGTGGGGGGCGGTCGACTCCTACAATGAGCAGTTCTTC.

This clone was detected once. The chain links TRBV5-4 to TRBJ2-7; a weak D match, TRBD1 (5 bases). The germline V and J ends were trimmed by 4 bases and 2 bases, with 13 bases remaining between them. The CDR3 sequence is 14 residues long. Germline V lookup: CDR1 SGHNT, CDR2 YYREEE (reference sequence). The CDR3 DNA reads as TGTGCCAGCAGCGTAATAGACAGAACCTACGAGCAGTACGTC. Its translation is CASSVIDRTYEQYV.

This chain joins TRBV12-3 or TRBV12-4 and TRBJ1-3, with TRBD1 as a possible D gene (6 bases). Trimming pared 5 bases from V and 10 bases from J, leaving 12 bases between. The CDR3 sequence is 12 residues long. The CDR3 sequence: CASSLGTRTIYF. In DNA form, the CDR3 reads TGTGCCAGCAGTCTCGGGACAAGGACCATATATTTT.

As for this clone: The conserved phenylalanine or tryptophan normally closing the CDR3 is absent here, so this likely arose from a read error. The DNA is left out, because the CDR3 cannot be placed on it with certainty; the CDR3 is given as TCRdb lists it. The chain employs TRBV6-4 and TRBJ2-3; the table's D call TRBD1 went unverified against the DNA. The CDR3 region is 13 residues in length, termini included. CDR1 is MRHNA, CDR2 SNTAGT, per germline. CDR3 loop: CASSSHRGPPPQV.

The V gene is TRBV29-1, the J gene TRBJ1-2; no definite D call. V lost 8 bases and J 3 bases, leaving 13 bases between the germline ends. The CDR3 has 12 residues. In germline, CDR1 is SQVTM, CDR2 ANQGSEA. CDR3 sequence: CSTLGDHYGYTF. The CDR3, as DNA: TGCAGCACCTTGGGAGACCACTATGGCTACACCTTC.

This chain uses TRBV29-1 with TRBJ2-5; 7 bases are shared with TRBD2. The junction had 10 bases not matched to a gene; V was cut back by 5 bases and J by 1 base. Per germline, CDR1 SQVTM and CDR2 ANQGSEA. The CDR3 has 15 residues. This CDR3 reads CSVPQLARIQETQYF. As DNA, the CDR3 is TGCAGCGTTCCGCAACTAGCGAGGATCCAAGAGACCCAGTACTTC.

This clone was observed a single time. The rearrangement joins TRBV12-3 or TRBV12-4 to TRBJ1-1; D unclear. Between the trimmed V and J ends, which lost 3 bases and 4 bases, there was a span of 9 bases. CDR3 length: 13 residues. This CDR3 is CASSFSRGTEAFF. Here the CDR3 DNA reads TGTGCCAGCAGTTTCTCCCGGGGCACTGAAGCTTTCTTT.

The V gene is TRBV4-3, the J gene TRBJ1-3; maybe TRBD1 (5 bases). The CDR3 is 14 residues long. Germline V CDR1 and CDR2: LGHNA, YSLEER. V was clipped by 1 base and J by 4 bases, with 8 bases between them. The CDR3 loop is CASSQGRQGNTIYF. The CDR3 DNA reads TGCGCCAGCAGCCAAGGGAGACAGGGAAACACCATATATTTT.

This chain joins TRBV7-9 and TRBJ2-7, with a possible D match to TRBD1 (6 bases). Germline loops: CDR1 SEHNR, CDR2 FQNEAQ (reference sequence). Trimming shortened V by 5 bases and J by 2 bases, and 10 bases separated the two germline ends. The CDR3 length is 13 residues. This CDR3 reads CASSPRGAYEQYV. CDR3 nucleotide sequence: TGTGCCAGCAGCCCCAGGGGAGCCTACGAGCAGTACGTC.

The chain is built from TRBV19 and TRBJ1-3; D unclear. The CDR3 extends over 15 amino acids. The V and J ends lost 6 bases and 2 bases respectively, with 14 bases between them. Germline V gene sequence: CDR1 LNHDA, CDR2 SQIVND (reference sequence). The CDR3 loop reads CASREREMAGNTIYF. The CDR3, as DNA: TGTGCCAGTAGAGAACGGGAGATGGCTGGAAACACCATATATTTT.

The chain uses TRBV30 and TRBJ2-2, with D unresolved. CDR3 length: 14 amino acids. V gave up 1 base and J gave up 5 bases, with 11 bases separating them. Germline V lookup: CDR1 GTSNPN, CDR2 SVGIG (reference sequence). The CDR3 sequence is CAWSERARTGELFF. The CDR3 DNA reads as TGTGCCTGGAGTGAAAGAGCCCGAACCGGGGAGCTGTTTTTT.

This chain links TRBV7-2 with TRBJ1-2; perhaps TRBD1 as D (6 bases). This CDR3 is built from 14 residues. V was clipped by 1 base and J by 5 bases, with 11 bases between them. Germline assignment: CDR1 SGHTA and CDR2 FQGNSA. The CDR3 DNA is TGTGCCAGCAGCTTAGAGGGGGGGCGGTATGGCTACACCTTC. It translates to CASSLEGGRYGYTF.

The chain is built from TRBV2 and TRBJ1-5; 11 nucleotides agree with TRBD1. The CDR3 consists of 16 residues. Per the germline V gene, CDR1 is SNHLY and CDR2 is FYNNEI. V dropped 7 bases and J dropped 0; count of bases not matched to a gene: 5. The CDR3 region has the DNA TGTGCCAGCACCCGGGACAGGGGGGCTAGCAATCAGCCCCAGCATTTT. As protein: CASTRDRGASNQPQHF.

The chain combines TRBV7-9 with TRBJ1-3; D remains unclear. The germline V gene encodes CDR1 SEHNR and CDR2 FQNEAQ (reference sequence). The CDR3 totals 9 residues. Trimming took off 8 bases at V and 7 bases at J, with 3 bases between the two ends. In DNA form, the CDR3 reads TGTGCCAGCTATAACACCATATATTTT. This gives the protein CASYNTIYF.

The chain couples TRBV6-2 or TRBV6-3 to TRBJ1-1; D is uncertain. CDR1 MNHEY and CDR2 SVGEGT come from the germline V gene. The CDR3 spans 12 residues. Trimming took 2 bases from V and 1 from J, leaving 2 bases between them. DNA for the CDR3: TGTGCCAGCAGTTACCGGAACACTGAAGCTTTCTTT. This sequence encodes CASSYRNTEAFF.

The chain recombines TRBV4-1 with TRBJ1-2, with 7 bases identical to TRBD1. This CDR3 comprises 19 residues. The V segment lost 0 bases and the J segment 2 bases; nucleotides outside the gene matches: 15. CDR1 and CDR2 (germline): MGHRA, YSYEKL. The CDR3 region is CASSQDLSRRGRNNYGYTF. The CDR3 DNA sequence: TGCGCCAGCAGCCAAGATCTATCACGGAGGGGGCGAAACAACTATGGCTACACCTTC.

The gene calls are TRBV19 and TRBJ2-6; 11 positions match TRBD1. The CDR3 runs to 15 residues. Germline trimming cut 6 bases from V and 2 bases from J; bases unmatched to any gene: 0. CDR1 and CDR2 from the germline V gene are LNHDA and SQIVND (reference sequence). The CDR3 DNA follows: TGTGCCAGTAGGGGACAGGGGGCTGGGGCCAACGTCCTGACTTTC. Translation: CASRGQGAGANVLTF.

The chain couples TRBV4-3 to TRBJ2-1; possibly TRBD2 for D (7 bases). The CDR3 totals 16 residues. Trimming pared 0 bases from V and 13 bases from J, leaving 22 bases between. Germline CDR1 is LGHNA and CDR2 is YSLEER. DNA of the CDR3: TGCGCCAGCAGCCAAGAAGCGGGACAAAACACACTGTCCCAGTTCTTC. Its protein product is CASSQEAGQNTLSQFF.

This chain joins TRBV7-2 and TRBJ2-5, with 8 bases matching TRBD2. Germline V gene data show CDR1 as SGHTA and CDR2 as FQGNSA. V gave up 3 bases and J gave up 4 bases; unmatched junction bases: 7. The CDR3 sequence is 15 residues long. The CDR3: CASSFYSGVGETQYF. The CDR3 nucleotides read TGTGCCAGCAGCTTTTATAGCGGGGTTGGAGAGACCCAGTACTTC.

To note about this clone: Distinct nucleotide sequences in the sample also encode this CDR3. The V gene is TRBV18, the J gene TRBJ1-2; the D is unclear. The germline V gene has CDR1 KGHSH and CDR2 LQKENI. This CDR3 is built from 14 residues. V was trimmed by 3 bases and J by 2 bases, leaving 10 bases between them. CDR3 in DNA: TGTGCCAGCTCACCCACGGATCCAAACTATGGCTACACCTTC. It encodes CASSPTDPNYGYTF.

The rearrangement links TRBV5-5 to TRBJ2-3; 8 bases align to TRBD2. Unmatched junction bases numbered 5, after V lost 1 base and J lost 1 base. From germline, CDR1 is SGHKS and CDR2 YYEKEE (reference sequence). This CDR3 contains 16 residues. CDR3 coding DNA: TGTGCCAGCAGCTTGCGATCGACTAGCGGCACAGATACGCAGTATTTT. Translation: CASSLRSTSGTDTQYF.

The V gene is TRBV30, the J gene TRBJ1-3; D gene ambiguous. The CDR3 loop spans 12 amino acids. The V gene lost 0 bases and the J gene lost 8 bases, with 8 bases spanning the gap. CDR1 is GTSNPN and CDR2 is SVGIG in the germline V gene (reference sequence). The CDR3 coding sequence is TGTGCCTGGAGTGTAAATTCGGACACCATATATTTT. Its protein product is CAWSVNSDTIYF.

The gene calls are TRBV6-5 and TRBJ2-5; D ambiguous. Germline-derived CDR1 and CDR2 are MNHEY and SVGAGI. Trimming took 2 bases from V and 1 from J, leaving 11 bases between them. CDR3 length: 15 residues. The CDR3 DNA reads TGTGCCAGCAGTTACGATAGAAGGGTCCAAGAGACCCAGTACTTC. It yields the protein CASSYDRRVQETQYF.

The rearrangement links TRBV19 to TRBJ2-7, with 11 bases fitting TRBD2. The CDR3 totals 15 residues. CDR1 is LNHDA, CDR2 SQIVND, per germline (reference sequence). With V trimmed by 4 bases and J by 6 bases, 8 bases remained unmatched. The CDR3 here is CASSKTLAGVGEQYV. In DNA form, the CDR3 reads TGTGCCAGTAGTAAAACACTAGCGGGAGTGGGCGAGCAGTACGTC.

The chain uses TRBV6-5 and TRBJ2-2; the D is unclear. Germline V gene sequence: CDR1 MNHEY, CDR2 SVGAGI. The CDR3 totals 13 residues. Trimming took off 4 bases at V and 5 bases at J, with 8 bases between the two ends. DNA of the CDR3: TGTGCCAGCAGTTTGTCGGGTACCGGGGAGCTGTTTTTT. Protein sequence: CASSLSGTGELFF.

V gene TRBV6-4 combines with J gene TRBJ2-3; 10 bases agree with TRBD2. The CDR3 contains 16 residues. The V gene end was trimmed by 5 bases and the J gene end by 2 bases; junction bases not matched to a gene: 7. Germline CDR1 and CDR2: MRHNA and SNTAGT. The CDR3 sequence is CASSPLAGVFTDTQYF. The DNA for the CDR3 is TGTGCCAGCAGTCCCCTAGCGGGGGTTTTCACAGATACGCAGTATTTT.

The CDR3 protein is CASSFQIRVHGYTF. The CDR3 region has the DNA TGTGCCAGCAGTTTCCAAATACGGGTCCATGGCTACACCTTC. This chain connects TRBV6-2 or TRBV6-3 to TRBJ1-2; D ambiguous. Germline loops: CDR1 MNHEY, CDR2 SVGEGT. The CDR3 length is 14 residues. The ends were cut back, 4 bases at V and 6 bases at J, with 15 bases in the middle.

V usage is TRBV5-3 and J usage is TRBJ1-2; TRBD1 aligns across 7 bases. TRBV5-3 is designated an ORF whose function remains uncertain. The CDR3 length is 15 residues. The V gene end was trimmed by 3 bases and the J gene end by 2 bases; junction bases not matched to a gene: 7. The CDR3 sequence: CARSSSGTANYGYTF. Written as DNA, the CDR3 is TGTGCCAGAAGCTCTTCCGGGACAGCGAACTATGGCTACACCTTC.

Remarks on this clone: This same CDR3 is encoded by further DNA sequences in the sample. The CDR3 is CAIRGGTSTDTQYF. The CDR3 DNA reads as TGTGCCATCAGAGGCGGGACTAGCACAGATACGCAGTATTTT. The chain is built from TRBV10-3 and TRBJ2-3, with D possibly matching TRBD2 (6 bases). Trimming pared 6 bases from V and 0 bases from J, leaving 10 bases between. Germline values: CDR1 ENHRY, CDR2 SYGVKD. There are 14 residues in the CDR3.

The sample holds a few counts of this clone. The J gene is TRBJ1-6, the V gene TRBV6-2 or TRBV6-3; maybe TRBD1 (6 bases). The CDR3 sequence is 14 residues long. Germline CDR1 MNHEY, CDR2 SVGEGT. V lost 6 bases, J lost 6 bases, and 12 bases lay in between. CDR3 loop: CASSSGQINSPLHF. The CDR3 DNA is TGTGCCAGCAGCTCGGGACAAATTAATTCACCCCTCCACTTT.